The next 17 T cell receptor beta chains were all read from a single sample in a study of cytomegalovirus exposure and HLA in healthy donors. The PCR employed 60 Vbeta primers together with 13 Jbeta primers. Some clones are missing from TCRdb's copy, which holds only in-frame ones; the method was immunoSEQ multiplex PCR. The table records 100,000 to 150,000 clones, around 81% of them present only once. Specimen: PBMCs. These TCRs come from a female donor in good health and CMV-seronegative.

This chain connects TRBV19 to TRBJ1-1, with D uncertain. Looked up from germline, CDR1 is LNHDA and CDR2 is SQIVND (reference sequence). V dropped 6 bases and J dropped 5 bases, with 16 bases sitting between them. The CDR3 runs 14 residues. The CDR3 spells CASREDGRGTEAFF. CDR3 DNA: TGTGCCAGTAGGGAGGACGGGCGGGGAACTGAAGCTTTCTTT.

The chain links TRBV5-8 to TRBJ2-2; maybe TRBD1 (5 bases). CDR3 length equals 14 residues. Per germline, CDR1 SGHTS and CDR2 YDEGEE. Trimming took off 0 bases at V and 6 bases at J, with 9 bases between the two ends. The CDR3, as DNA: TGTGCCAGCAGCTTGGACAGGCCGTCCGGGGAGCTGTTTTTT. Protein product: CASSLDRPSGELFF.

The chain joins TRBV5-8 to TRBJ1-1, with D possibly matching TRBD1 (5 bases). V lost 4 bases and J lost 6, with 13 bases in between. The CDR3 has 13 residues. CDR1 and CDR2 from the germline V gene are SGHTS and YDEGEE. The CDR3 sequence: CASSRNGGSEAFF. CDR3 nucleotides: TGTGCCAGCAGCCGAAATGGGGGGTCTGAAGCTTTCTTT.

The rearrangement joins TRBV5-1 to TRBJ2-7; TRBD2 matches at 8 bases. V lost 7 bases to trimming and J lost 3 bases; unmatched junction nucleotides: 3. The CDR3 has 12 amino acids. CDR1 SGHRS and CDR2 YFSETQ come from the germline V gene. CDR3 loop: CASSGGVYEQYF. The CDR3 DNA sequence: TGCGCCAGCTCGGGAGGGGTCTACGAGCAGTACTTC.

This clone was counted only a few times. The V gene is TRBV5-1, the J gene TRBJ2-1; D is possibly TRBD1 (5 bases). Trimming removed 2 bases at V and 5 bases at J, with 14 bases between. The CDR3 runs to 15 residues. In germline, CDR1 is SGHRS, CDR2 YFSETQ. CDR3 sequence (DNA): TGCGCCAGCAGCTTCGGTGGGCAGGGCAACAATGAGCAGTTCTTC. Protein sequence: CASSFGGQGNNEQFF.

The chain combines TRBV10-1 with TRBJ1-6; TRBD1 matches at 9 bases. V was pared by 4 bases and J by 8 bases, with 9 bases of the junction left unmatched. Germline CDR1 and CDR2: WNHNN and SYGVQD (reference sequence). There are 16 residues in the CDR3. CDR3 residues: CASSVFDRGVHSPLHF. The CDR3 nucleotides are TGCGCCAGCAGTGTTTTCGACAGGGGGGTTCATTCACCCCTCCACTTT.

The chain couples TRBV5-1 to TRBJ2-2, with D possibly matching TRBD1 (5 bases). The CDR3 is made up of 14 amino acids. CDR1 and CDR2 (germline): SGHRS, YFSETQ. V lost 5 bases and J 2 bases, leaving 10 bases between the germline ends. The CDR3 DNA reads as TGCGCCAGCAGACAGGACCCCAACACCGGGGAGCTGTTTTTT. Translating gives CASRQDPNTGELFF.

The gene calls are TRBV28 and TRBJ2-4; maybe TRBD2 (5 bases). The CDR3 is 15 amino acids. Germline CDR1 reads MDHEN; CDR2 reads SYDVKM. Trimming shortened V by 4 bases and J by 11 bases, and 21 bases separated the two germline ends. For the CDR3, the DNA is TGTGCCAGCAGTTCACCCCAGGCCTCCGGGGTGGTTCAGTACTTC. This gives the protein CASSSPQASGVVQYF. The entire variable domain, with the rest obtained from reference TRBV28 and TRBJ2-4, is as follows: DVKVTQSSRYLVKRTGEKVFLECVQDMDHENMFWYRQDPGLGLRLIYFSYDVKMKEKGDIPEGYSVSREKKERFSLILESASTNQTSMYLCASSSPQASGVVQYFGAGTRLSVL.

The chain uses TRBV7-2 and TRBJ1-5; D is unresolved. Germline CDR1 reads SGHTA; CDR2 reads FQGNSA. Trimming cost V 0 bases and J 4 bases, with 4 bases left between them. CDR3 length equals 13 residues. The chain's CDR3 is CASSLARNQPQHF. The CDR3 nucleotides are TGTGCCAGCAGCTTAGCCAGGAATCAGCCCCAGCATTTT.

This sequence joins TRBV5-8 and TRBJ2-2, with TRBD2 matching 10 bases. CDR3 length: 16 residues. Germline CDR1 and CDR2: SGHTS and YDEGEE. V shed 4 bases, J shed 6 bases, and the junction held 9 bases outside the gene matches. The CDR3 sequence: CASSAGLAVVAGELFF. The CDR3 DNA is TGTGCCAGCAGCGCCGGACTAGCGGTGGTTGCCGGGGAGCTGTTTTTT.

The chain has TRBV28 and TRBJ1-3; 7 bases are shared with TRBD1. V shed 7 bases and J 0 bases; nucleotides not matched to a gene: 6. Germline V CDR1 and CDR2: MDHEN, SYDVKM. This CDR3 region has 15 residues. As DNA, the CDR3 is TGTGCCAGCAACGCTAGACAGGGCTCTGGAAACACCATATATTTT. This translates into CASNARQGSGNTIYF.

The V and J genes are TRBV7-6 and TRBJ1-4, with 10 bases fitting TRBD1. Germline CDR1 SGHVS, CDR2 FNYEAQ. This CDR3 spans 15 amino acids. With 1 base clipped from V and 13 bases from J, the junction kept 9 bases outside the gene matches. The CDR3 region is CASSLGLRTGGRLFF. The CDR3 region has the DNA TGTGCCAGCAGCTTAGGCTTGCGGACAGGGGGGCGACTGTTTTTT.

The chain carries TRBV2 and TRBJ2-2, with 9 bases that match TRBD2. V lost 6 bases and J lost 5; bases outside the gene matches: 7. CDR1 and CDR2 (germline): SNHLY, FYNNEI. The CDR3 is 15 amino acids. The CDR3 region is CASRGGLAGTGELFF. CDR3 nucleotide sequence: TGTGCCAGCAGAGGGGGTCTAGCGGGAACCGGGGAGCTGTTTTTT.

CDR3 sequence (DNA): TGTGCCAGCAGCCCCGGGCCGGGAGGCACCGGGGAGCTGTTTTTT. Translated, it gives CASSPGPGGTGELFF. J is TRBJ2-2 and V is TRBV7-9, with 7 bases lining up with TRBD2. Germline CDR1 reads SEHNR; CDR2 reads FQNEAQ (reference sequence). The junction had 7 bases not matched to a gene; V was cut back by 5 bases and J by 4 bases. The CDR3 is made up of 15 amino acids.

V gene TRBV7-6 combines with J gene TRBJ2-1, with 9 nucleotides matching TRBD2. The CDR3 runs 16 residues. Germline CDR1 and CDR2: SGHVS and FNYEAQ. V shed 6 bases, J shed 10 bases, and the junction held 16 bases outside the gene matches. CDR3 amino acids: CASSLDSLAGLGEQFF. The DNA of the CDR3 is TGTGCCAGCAGTTTGGACAGTCTAGCGGGACTCGGGGAGCAGTTCTTC. Complete variable domain (other parts from reference TRBV7-6 and TRBJ2-1): GAGVSQSPRYKVTKRGQDVALRCDPISGHVSLYWYRQALGQGPEFLTYFNYEAQQDKSGLPNDRFSAERPEGSISTLTIQRTEQRDSAMYRCASSLDSLAGLGEQFFGPGTRLTVL.

This rearrangement joins TRBV6-1 to TRBJ1-1; a weak D match, TRBD1 (6 bases). The CDR3 has 14 residues. Germline assignment: CDR1 MNHNS and CDR2 SASEGT. The germline V and J ends were trimmed by 3 bases and 1 base, with 9 bases remaining between them. CDR3 DNA sequence: TGTGCCAGCAGTGACAGGGGACAGAACACTGAAGCTTTCTTT. This sequence encodes CASSDRGQNTEAFF.

The chain is built from TRBV2 and TRBJ2-1, with TRBD1 matching over 9 bases. V dropped 4 bases and J dropped 7; count of bases not matched to a gene: 8. The germline gives CDR1 SNHLY, CDR2 FYNNEI. This CDR3 region has 15 residues. The CDR3 here is CASSARGQGTNEQFF. For the CDR3, the DNA is TGTGCCAGCAGTGCTAGGGGACAGGGAACAAATGAGCAGTTCTTC.